Given below is one T cell receptor (beta chain) in context. This sample was included in a study of blood T cell repertoires in COVID-19. This CDR3 spans 14 amino acids. V gave up 5 bases and J gave up 3 bases; unmatched junction bases: 5. The germline V gene encodes CDR1 SEHNR and CDR2 FQNEAQ (reference sequence). Authors' data handling: Quantification of nucleated cells was approximated via reference gene primer amplification. The assay was immunoSEQ multiplex PCR, and TCRdb's table has in-frame clones only and misses some. That table gives V, J and clone size, and the DNA gave D and trimming. The sample consists of approximately 170,000 clones, about 88% of them appearing once.

The sample was peripheral blood. The TCR originated in a woman of 80 years or more with acute or convalescent COVID-19. This chain connects TRBV7-9 to TRBJ1-1; 8 nucleotides agree with TRBD1. The CDR3 is CASSSSGGYTEAFF. In nucleotides, the CDR3 is TGTGCCAGCAGCAGTTCAGGGGGCTACACTGAAGCTTTCTTT. The whole variable domain, filled in from reference TRBV7-9 and TRBJ1-1, reads DTGVSQNPRHKITKRGQNVTFRCDPISEHNRLYWYRQTLGQGPEFLTYFQNEAQLEKSRLLSDRFSAERPKGSFSTLEIQRTEQGDSAMYLCASSSSGGYTEAFFGQGTRLTVV.